The 27 T cell receptor beta chains below were found in one sample sequenced in a study of blood T cell repertoires in COVID-19 (dated by TCRdb to about 2020). The library was obtained by the immunoSEQ multiplex PCR assay. In its TCRdb copy, this immuneACCESS table keeps in-frame sequences only and misses some clones. Where compared with another copy, unresolved V genes explain less than half of these, and the others have no known cause. In this sample the table shows around 200,000 clones, just under 80% of which occur a single time. The ten largest clonotypes hold under 3.5% of the sample. Source material: peripheral blood. Every receptor here comes from an elderly woman with active or convalescent COVID-19.

This chain connects TRBV5-6 to TRBJ2-1, with D maybe TRBD1 (5 bases). Germline V lookup: CDR1 SGHDT, CDR2 YYEEEE. This CDR3 spans 15 amino acids. Trimming removed 4 bases from V and 2 bases from J, with 13 bases in between. The CDR3 reads CASSLKGLTYNEQFF. For the CDR3, the DNA is TGTGCCAGCAGCCTGAAGGGGCTAACCTACAATGAGCAGTTCTTC.

The CDR3 DNA follows: TGTGCCATCAGTGTACAGGGCGATCAGCCCCAGCATTTT. As protein: CAISVQGDQPQHF. This rearrangement joins TRBV10-3 to TRBJ1-5; perhaps TRBD1 as D (6 bases). The V gene's germline CDR1 is ENHRY and CDR2 SYGVKD. The CDR3 is 13 residues long. Trimming took 4 bases from V and 5 from J, leaving 9 bases between them.

V and J are TRBV4-1 and TRBJ1-2; 9 bases line up with TRBD1. CDR1 and CDR2 (germline): MGHRA, YSYEKL. Trimming took 0 bases from V and 8 from J; bases not matched to a gene: 10. This CDR3 is 16 amino acids long. CDR3 DNA sequence: TGCGCCAGCAGCCAAGATAATTGGGGACAGGGAGGAGGCTACACCTTC. It specifies CASSQDNWGQGGGYTF.

The table lists this clone with a few counts. CDR3 DNA: TGTGCCAGCAGTGAGATCATGAACACTGAAGCTTTCTTT. This sequence encodes CASSEIMNTEAFF. The chain has TRBV12-3 or TRBV12-4 and TRBJ1-1, with D hard to call. V gave up 5 bases and J gave up 0 bases, with 7 bases separating them. CDR3 size: 13 residues.

This chain connects TRBV9 to TRBJ2-7, with a weak D call TRBD1 (6 bases). This CDR3 is built from 14 residues. CDR1 is SGDLS, CDR2 YYNGEE, per germline. Trimming cost V 3 bases and J 2 bases, with 12 bases left between them. CDR3 nucleotides: TGTGCCAGCAGCGCGTGGGACACCACCTACGAGCAGTACTTC. The encoded protein is CASSAWDTTYEQYF.

The genes are TRBV12-3 or TRBV12-4 and TRBJ2-7; D gene uncertain. The CDR3 contains 12 residues. V lost 5 bases and J lost 2, with 7 bases in between. CDR3 DNA sequence: TGTGCCAGCAGTGGCCCCGCCTACGAGCAGTACTTC. As protein: CASSGPAYEQYF.

The chain is built from TRBV5-1 and TRBJ2-7; TRBD2 agrees at 12 bases. Germline assignment: CDR1 SGHRS and CDR2 YFSETQ. V lost 4 bases and J lost 3; bases outside the gene matches: 2. The CDR3 contains 14 residues. CDR3 loop: CASSATSGGYEQYF. The CDR3 coding sequence is TGCGCCAGCAGCGCGACTAGCGGGGGCTACGAGCAGTACTTC.

The CDR3 bases are TGTGCCAGTAGTATGAGTTCCATGAACACTGAAGCTTTCTTT. This encodes CASSMSSMNTEAFF. This chain connects TRBV19 to TRBJ1-1; unclear D gene. The CDR3 is made up of 14 amino acids. Germline loops: CDR1 LNHDA, CDR2 SQIVND (reference sequence). V was trimmed by 3 bases and J by 0 bases, leaving 8 bases between them. The entire variable domain, with the rest obtained from reference TRBV19 and TRBJ1-1, is as follows: DGGITQSPKYLFRKEGQNVTLSCEQNLNHDAMYWYRQDPGQGLRLIYYSQIVNDFQKGDIAEGYSVSREKKESFPLTVTSAQKNPTAFYLCASSMSSMNTEAFFGQGTRLTVV.

The chain is built from TRBV6-5 and TRBJ1-1; D remains unclear. CDR3 length: 12 amino acids. The V gene's germline CDR1 is MNHEY and CDR2 SVGAGI. V gave up 11 bases and J gave up 3 bases, with 13 bases separating them. This chain's CDR3 is CAGASSHTEAFF. The CDR3 DNA reads TGTGCCGGAGCCAGCTCACACACTGAAGCTTTCTTT.

The chain joins TRBV5-1 to TRBJ1-4; unclear D gene. CDR1 and CDR2 from the germline V gene are SGHRS and YFSETQ. The CDR3 is 14 amino acids. With 0 bases removed from V and 8 bases from J, the gap between germline ends came to 11 bases. CDR3 sequence: CASSLGNVQEKLFF. CDR3 DNA: TGCGCCAGCAGCTTGGGGAACGTACAGGAAAAACTGTTTTTT.

The chain links TRBV24-1 to TRBJ2-7, with D tentatively TRBD2 (5 bases). Germline V lookup: CDR1 KGHDR, CDR2 SFDVKD. Trimming pared 3 bases from V and 7 bases from J, leaving 15 bases between. The CDR3 covers 14 residues. The CDR3 region has the DNA TGTGCCACCAGTGATATGAGGGCCCCTGGGGAGCAGTACTTC. Its translation: CATSDMRAPGEQYF.

The rearrangement links TRBV28 to TRBJ1-6; 7 bases are a match to TRBD1. CDR1 is MDHEN, CDR2 SYDVKM, per germline. The CDR3 runs 14 residues. J was trimmed by 6 bases and V by 3 bases; bases with no gene match: 2. CDR3 nucleotides: TGTGCCAGCAGTTTTGGGACAGTTAATTCACCCCTCCACTTT. Residues: CASSFGTVNSPLHF. The whole variable domain, remainder taken from reference TRBV28 and TRBJ1-6, is DVKVTQSSRYLVKRTGEKVFLECVQDMDHENMFWYRQDPGLGLRLIYFSYDVKMKEKGDIPEGYSVSREKKERFSLILESASTNQTSMYLCASSFGTVNSPLHFGNGTRLTVT.

CDR3 in DNA: TGCAGCGTCGGGAGGGGCGGTGATGAGCAGTTCTTC. The encoded protein is CSVGRGGDEQFF. The chain employs TRBV29-1 and TRBJ2-1; 8 nucleotides match TRBD2. Losses at the gene ends were 6 bases for V and 8 bases for J; bases not matched to a gene: 6. There are 12 residues in the CDR3. Germline CDR1 reads SQVTM; CDR2 reads ANQGSEA.

The rearrangement links TRBV7-2 to TRBJ1-3; TRBD1 matches 7 bases. Losses at the gene ends were 1 base for V and 3 bases for J; bases not matched to a gene: 6. The CDR3 has 16 amino acids. CDR1 and CDR2 (germline): SGHTA, FQGNSA. CDR3 sequence: CASSLVTGLGGNTIYF. The CDR3, as DNA: TGTGCCAGCAGCTTAGTGACAGGGCTGGGTGGAAACACCATATATTTT.

The chain is built from TRBV25-1 and TRBJ1-3; 7 positions agree with TRBD1. The V segment lost 7 bases and the J segment 0 bases; nucleotides outside the gene matches: 6. The germline CDR1 and CDR2 sequences are MGHDK and SYGVNS. This CDR3 spans 15 amino acids. The CDR3 is CASIPTGDSGNTIYF. CDR3 nucleotides: TGTGCCAGCATTCCCACAGGGGACTCTGGAAACACCATATATTTT. The full variable domain, in which reference TRBV25-1 and TRBJ1-3 provide the parts outside the CDR3, is EADIYQTPRYLVIGTGKKITLECSQTMGHDKMYWYQQDPGMELHLIHYSYGVNSTEKGDLSSESTVSRIRTEHFPLTLESARPSHTSQYLCASIPTGDSGNTIYFGEGSWLTVV.

The V call is TRBV4-2, the J call TRBJ2-7, with D perhaps matching TRBD1 (7 bases). Germline V gene sequence: CDR1 LGHNA, CDR2 YNFKEQ. The CDR3 loop spans 15 amino acids. V lost 1 base, J lost 4 bases, and 14 bases lay in between. The CDR3 region has the DNA TGTGCCAGCAGCCAAGTTTGGCAGGGGGGTTACGAGCAGTACTTC. It codes for CASSQVWQGGYEQYF.

The rearrangement links TRBV5-1 to TRBJ1-2; D perhaps matches TRBD1 (6 bases). Trimming left V 0 bases short and J 6 bases short, with 12 bases between. CDR3 length equals 14 residues. Looked up from germline, CDR1 is SGHRS and CDR2 is YFSETQ. CDR3 sequence reads: CASSLGTVANGYTF. In DNA form, the CDR3 reads TGCGCCAGCAGCTTGGGGACAGTTGCTAATGGCTACACCTTC.

This rearrangement joins TRBV4-2 to TRBJ2-5, with 7 bases lining up with TRBD2. The ends lost 2 bases at V and 5 bases at J; junction bases unmatched: 14. Per the germline V gene, CDR1 is LGHNA and CDR2 is YNFKEQ. The CDR3 runs to 17 residues. CDR3 coding DNA: TGTGCCAGCAGCCAAAGGGGAGCAGCGGGGTCCGGGGAGACCCAGTACTTC. Translating gives CASSQRGAAGSGETQYF.

The V call is TRBV30, the J call TRBJ1-2, with a weak D call TRBD1 (6 bases). V lost 2 bases to trimming and J lost 8 bases, with 18 bases between them. CDR3 length equals 14 residues. Germline V gene sequence: CDR1 GTSNPN, CDR2 SVGIG (reference sequence). CDR3 loop: CAWSFKGVRDGYTF. CDR3 nucleotide sequence: TGTGCCTGGAGTTTCAAGGGGGTAAGGGACGGCTACACCTTC.

The rearrangement links TRBV7-2 to TRBJ2-5, with TRBD1 matching over 7 bases. The CDR3 covers 13 residues. V shed 7 bases, J shed 4 bases, and the junction held 6 bases outside the gene matches. The germline gives CDR1 SGHTA, CDR2 FQGNSA. The CDR3 region is CASTTGVGETQYF. CDR3 nucleotides: TGTGCCAGCACAACAGGGGTAGGAGAGACCCAGTACTTC.

V and J are TRBV12-3 or TRBV12-4 and TRBJ1-2; a weak D match, TRBD1 (6 bases). The CDR3 length is 13 residues. V dropped 6 bases and J dropped 7 bases, with 15 bases sitting between them. The CDR3 nucleotides read TGTGCCAGCAGCCCAGGGGCCCACACTGGCTACACCTTC. It translates to CASSPGAHTGYTF.

V and J are TRBV7-9 and TRBJ1-2; no definite D call. The CDR3 spans 15 residues. The germline CDR1 and CDR2 sequences are SEHNR and FQNEAQ (reference sequence). The ends were cut back, 0 bases at V and 4 bases at J, with 12 bases in the middle. The CDR3 loop reads CASSLATPQSYGYTF. The CDR3 DNA follows: TGTGCCAGCAGCTTAGCTACCCCACAGAGCTATGGCTACACCTTC.

J is TRBJ2-2 and V is TRBV6-5; D perhaps matches TRBD1 (6 bases). CDR3 size: 13 residues. The V gene lost 8 bases and the J gene lost 3 bases, with 10 bases spanning the gap. CDR1 and CDR2 (germline): MNHEY, SVGAGI. The CDR3 DNA follows: TGTGCCAGCTACAGGGAAGACACCGGGGAGCTGTTTTTT. Translation: CASYREDTGELFF.

J is TRBJ2-3 and V is TRBV5-4, with D maybe TRBD2 (6 bases). Deletions cut 4 bases from V and 0 bases from J, with 12 bases between. The CDR3 has 15 residues. Germline CDR1 SGHNT, CDR2 YYREEE (reference sequence). This CDR3 reads CASSPGTQSTDTQYF. The CDR3 region has the DNA TGTGCCAGCAGCCCCGGGACTCAAAGCACAGATACGCAGTATTTT.

Only a few counts were recorded for this clone. The chain recombines TRBV6-5 with TRBJ1-3; D is perhaps TRBD1 (5 bases). This CDR3 spans 14 amino acids. V was trimmed by 6 bases and J by 0 bases, leaving 9 bases between them. The germline gives CDR1 MNHEY, CDR2 SVGAGI. CDR3 DNA sequence: TGTGCCAGCAGCGTAGACAGCTCTGGAAACACCATATATTTT. Protein sequence: CASSVDSSGNTIYF.

This clone was observed a single time. The chain joins TRBV19 to TRBJ2-2, with D hard to call. V dropped 2 bases and J dropped 2 bases, with 9 bases sitting between them. Germline CDR1 reads LNHDA; CDR2 reads SQIVND (reference sequence). CDR3 length: 15 amino acids. The CDR3 sequence: CASSIWQSNTGELFF. The CDR3 DNA sequence: TGTGCCAGTAGTATATGGCAGTCTAACACCGGGGAGCTGTTTTTT. The whole variable domain, remainder taken from reference TRBV19 and TRBJ2-2, is DGGITQSPKYLFRKEGQNVTLSCEQNLNHDAMYWYRQDPGQGLRLIYYSQIVNDFQKGDIAEGYSVSREKKESFPLTVTSAQKNPTAFYLCASSIWQSNTGELFFGEGSRLTVL.

This clone appeared a few times. The genes are TRBV5-1 and TRBJ1-3; possibly TRBD1 for D (6 bases). Trimming cost V 3 bases and J 0 bases, with 10 bases left between them. This CDR3 has 15 residues. Looked up from germline, CDR1 is SGHRS and CDR2 is YFSETQ. The CDR3 bases are TGCGCCAGCAGCTCAGGGGATAGCTCTGGAAACACCATATATTTT. Its protein is CASSSGDSSGNTIYF.